This section outlines one T cell receptor (beta chain) sequence together with its context. The sample belongs to a study of cytomegalovirus exposure and HLA in healthy donors. CDR3 length: 15 residues. The V and J ends lost 5 bases and 2 bases respectively, with 15 bases between them. Germline loops: CDR1 SEHNR, CDR2 FQNEAQ (reference sequence). Sequencing was performed with immunoSEQ multiplex PCR; in TCRdb, only in-frame clones are kept and a portion is missing. The sample consists of some 150,000 clones, approximately 90% of them appearing once. The TCR originated in a woman aged 25 to 39 in good health and CMV-seropositive. The gene calls are TRBV7-9 and TRBJ2-5; D gene ambiguous. The source material was PBMCs. CDR3: CASSPRIRMQETQYF. The DNA of the CDR3 is TGTGCCAGCAGCCCAAGGATCAGGATGCAAGAGACCCAGTACTTC.